The 28 T cell receptor beta chains reported below all come from one sample, sequenced in a study of blood T cell repertoires in COVID-19. Some clones are missing from TCRdb's copy, which holds only in-frame ones; the method was immunoSEQ multiplex PCR. The top ten clones hold about a sixth of a sample with roughly 99,000 clones, roughly 78% of them seen once. The sequenced sample was peripheral blood. These receptors were taken from a woman at least 80 years old with active or convalescent COVID-19.

This clone was detected only a few times. The CDR3 DNA reads as TGTGCCAGCAGTATTCTTGAGGGCACTGAAGCTTTCTTT. Protein product: CASSILEGTEAFF. The chain recombines TRBV11-2 with TRBJ1-1; D remains unclear. The CDR3 totals 13 residues. From germline, CDR1 is SGHAT and CDR2 FQNNGV. V was shortened by 6 bases and J by 4 bases, with 12 bases between the two germline ends.

V and J are TRBV27 and TRBJ1-6, with a possible D match to TRBD1 (5 bases). CDR1 MNHEY and CDR2 SMNVEV come from the germline V gene (reference sequence). This CDR3 comprises 13 residues. Trimming left V 7 bases short and J 7 bases short, with 11 bases between. CDR3 coding DNA: TGTGCCAGCACTCTCCGGGGGAATTCACCCCTCCACTTT. Its translation: CASTLRGNSPLHF.

The chain recombines TRBV6-2 or TRBV6-3 with TRBJ2-7, with 8 bases aligning to TRBD2. Germline V gives CDR1 MNHEY, CDR2 SVGEGT. The CDR3 is made up of 16 amino acids. The junction had 8 bases not matched to a gene; V was cut back by 2 bases and J by 2 bases. CDR3 nucleotide sequence: TGTGCCAGCAGTTACAGGGGCGGGAGGCCAACCTACGAGCAGTACTTC. Translated: CASSYRGGRPTYEQYF.

The gene calls are TRBV7-8 and TRBJ1-3; the match to TRBD1 covers 8 bases. Looked up from germline, CDR1 is SGHVS and CDR2 is FQNEAQ. The CDR3 is made up of 16 amino acids. With 5 bases clipped from V and 2 bases from J, the junction kept 8 bases outside the gene matches. The CDR3 protein is CASSTMDRETGNTIYF. CDR3 in DNA: TGTGCCAGCAGCACTATGGACAGGGAAACTGGAAACACCATATATTTT.

The chain joins TRBV2 to TRBJ2-7, with TRBD2 identical over 9 bases. The CDR3 contains 20 residues. From germline, CDR1 is SNHLY and CDR2 FYNNEI. The trim removed 8 bases at V and 6 bases at J, leaving 29 bases unmatched. CDR3 residues: CASLGISPGLSGTSLAEQYF. DNA for the CDR3: TGTGCCAGCCTGGGGATATCTCCGGGACTGAGCGGGACTAGCTTGGCCGAGCAGTACTTC.

This clone occurred a few times. The rearrangement links TRBV6-2 or TRBV6-3 to TRBJ2-1; 14 bases line up with TRBD2. Germline-derived CDR1 and CDR2 are MNHEY and SVGEGT. V trimming: 5 bases; J trimming: 4 bases; junction bases outside the gene matches: 4. The length of the CDR3 is 16 residues. CDR3 sequence (DNA): TGTGCCAGCAGTCCCGGGACTAGCGGGGGATACAATGAGCAGTTCTTC. This sequence encodes CASSPGTSGGYNEQFF.

The chain employs TRBV28 and TRBJ2-3; the match to TRBD2 covers 8 bases. V lost 6 bases, J lost 7 bases, and 15 bases stayed unmatched. The CDR3 length is 16 residues. Germline CDR1 and CDR2: MDHEN and SYDVKM. CDR3 DNA sequence: TGTGCCAGCAGCGTCCTCAGCGGGAGCGCACGAAATACGCAGTATTTT. Its translation: CASSVLSGSARNTQYF.

This chain connects TRBV4-2 to TRBJ1-4; 8 positions match TRBD1. Germline V lookup: CDR1 LGHNA, CDR2 YNFKEQ. This CDR3 is 16 amino acids long. V trimming: 1 base; J trimming: 3 bases; junction bases outside the gene matches: 4. The CDR3: CASSQARTGSNEKLFF. CDR3 nucleotide sequence: TGTGCCAGCAGCCAAGCCCGGACAGGGTCTAATGAAAAACTGTTTTTT.

Notes on this clone: The junction shows a germline mismatch at one end, possibly a read error. The chain joins TRBV5-1 to TRBJ2-1; unclear D gene. Germline V gene data show CDR1 as SGHRS and CDR2 as YFSETQ. The CDR3 is 13 amino acids. CDR3 bases: TGTGCCAGCAGCTTGGCGACTTACAATGAGCAGTTCTTC. Translation: CASSLATYNEQFF.

The CDR3 DNA follows: TGCAGCGTTGAAGTACTAGGGAGGGTTGAGCAGTTCTTC. Protein sequence: CSVEVLGRVEQFF. This sequence joins TRBV29-1 and TRBJ2-1; 7 positions match TRBD2. The length of the CDR3 is 13 residues. Losses at the gene ends were 1 base for V and 9 bases for J; bases not matched to a gene: 6. CDR1 SQVTM and CDR2 ANQGSEA come from the germline V gene.

V gene TRBV18 combines with J gene TRBJ2-1; 8 bases align to TRBD2. CDR3 size: 14 residues. The V gene end was trimmed by 2 bases and the J gene end by 5 bases; junction bases not matched to a gene: 2. Per germline, CDR1 KGHSH and CDR2 LQKENI. This chain's CDR3 is CASSPVLADNEQFF. For the CDR3, the DNA is TGTGCCAGCTCACCAGTACTAGCGGACAATGAGCAGTTCTTC.

V gene TRBV19 combines with J gene TRBJ2-3; 7 bases fit TRBD2. V lost 8 bases and J lost 3; bases outside the gene matches: 8. The germline gives CDR1 LNHDA, CDR2 SQIVND (reference sequence). The CDR3 runs to 14 residues. CDR3 nucleotides: TGTGCCAGTGATGACGGGGGGAAAACAGATACGCAGTATTTT. It specifies CASDDGGKTDTQYF.

Only a few counts were recorded for this clone. V and J are TRBV27 and TRBJ1-6; TRBD1 matches 7 bases. With V trimmed by 2 bases and J by 7 bases, 8 bases remained unmatched. This CDR3 spans 16 amino acids. CDR1 and CDR2 (germline): MNHEY, SMNVEV (reference sequence). CDR3 DNA sequence: TGTGCCAGCAGTTTACTGGCAGGGGGATCAAATTCACCCCTCCACTTT. It yields the protein CASSLLAGGSNSPLHF.

J is TRBJ2-6 and V is TRBV5-6, with TRBD1 matching 7 bases. The CDR3 totals 18 residues. Germline CDR1 and CDR2: SGHDT and YYEEEE. V lost 5 bases, J lost 0 bases, and 11 bases stayed unmatched. As DNA, the CDR3 is TGTGCCAGCAGTTACCCGGGACAGTTAAGCTCTGGGGCCAACGTCCTGACTTTC. Residues: CASSYPGQLSSGANVLTF.

In its sample, this clone was seen once. The V call is TRBV5-1, the J call TRBJ1-3; D is uncertain. Trimming removed 7 bases at V and 3 bases at J, with 11 bases between. Germline assignment: CDR1 SGHRS and CDR2 YFSETQ. This CDR3 region has 13 residues. CDR3 in DNA: TGCGCCAGCTCCGGAGGGTATGGAAACACCATATATTTT. Amino acids: CASSGGYGNTIYF.

The gene calls are TRBV5-4 and TRBJ2-5; the D gene is possibly TRBD2 (6 bases). CDR1 is SGHNT and CDR2 is YYREEE in the germline V gene (reference sequence). V lost 4 bases, J lost 4 bases, and 11 bases lay in between. This CDR3 contains 13 residues. The DNA of the CDR3 is TGTGCCAGCAGCCCCGGGACTCCAGAGACCCAGTACTTC. It codes for CASSPGTPETQYF.

The chain carries TRBV6-1 and TRBJ1-5, with 8 bases matching TRBD1. The CDR3 runs 15 residues. The germline V gene encodes CDR1 MNHNS and CDR2 SASEGT. After removal of 4 bases from V and 7 bases from J, the junction contained 9 bases not matched to a gene. Here the CDR3 reads CASSGPTGGKQPQHF. In DNA form, the CDR3 reads TGTGCCAGCAGTGGACCTACAGGGGGAAAACAGCCCCAGCATTTT.

The genes are TRBV7-8 and TRBJ2-7; D is possibly TRBD2 (5 bases). Deletions cut 1 base from V and 2 bases from J, with 9 bases between. From germline, CDR1 is SGHVS and CDR2 FQNEAQ. CDR3 length equals 14 residues. CDR3 nucleotides: TGTGCCAGCAGCTTAGGGCGGGCCGCCTACGAGCAGTACTTC. Protein: CASSLGRAAYEQYF.

In its sample, this clone was seen once. The V and J genes are TRBV30 and TRBJ1-1, with TRBD1 identical over 7 bases. The CDR3 extends over 15 amino acids. The V and J ends lost 7 bases and 2 bases, in that order; junction bases with no gene match: 13. Germline V CDR1 and CDR2: GTSNPN, SVGIG (reference sequence). CDR3: CALKAFRGVNTEAFF. DNA for the CDR3: TGTGCCTTAAAAGCATTCAGGGGGGTTAACACTGAAGCTTTCTTT.

The chain uses TRBV5-1 and TRBJ2-2; weak D call: TRBD2 (6 bases). Germline V lookup: CDR1 SGHRS, CDR2 YFSETQ. V was shortened by 2 bases and J by 2 bases, with 10 bases between the two germline ends. The CDR3 has 15 amino acids. The CDR3 sequence: CASSLFGGNTGELFF. The DNA of the CDR3 is TGCGCCAGCAGCTTATTCGGGGGAAACACCGGGGAGCTGTTTTTT.

This chain joins TRBV9 and TRBJ2-7; D gene unclear. Germline CDR1 is SGDLS and CDR2 is YYNGEE. V gave up 3 bases and J gave up 6 bases, with 13 bases separating them. CDR3 size: 13 residues. The CDR3 DNA follows: TGTGCCAGCAGCGAAGAACGGTGGAGCGAGCAGTACTTC. This codes for CASSEERWSEQYF.

This clone turned up a few times. V usage is TRBV2 and J usage is TRBJ1-1; unclear D gene. Per germline, CDR1 SNHLY and CDR2 FYNNEI. V gave up 2 bases and J gave up 8 bases, with 9 bases separating them. The CDR3 spans 12 residues. The CDR3 sequence is CASSESRVEAFF. As DNA, the CDR3 is TGTGCCAGCAGTGAATCGCGGGTCGAAGCTTTCTTT.

J is TRBJ1-1 and V is TRBV6-2 or TRBV6-3; 8 nucleotides line up with TRBD1. The J segment lost 2 bases and the V segment lost 6 bases, leaving 8 bases of the junction unmatched. The CDR3 contains 15 residues. Germline assignment: CDR1 MNHEY and CDR2 SVGEGT. The CDR3: CASSQAGTGNTEAFF. For the CDR3, the DNA is TGTGCCAGCAGCCAAGCCGGGACAGGCAACACTGAAGCTTTCTTT.

The chain combines TRBV27 with TRBJ1-2, with D tentatively TRBD1 (5 bases). This CDR3 has 13 residues. Trimming cost V 3 bases and J 2 bases, with 7 bases left between them. CDR1 and CDR2 from the germline V gene are MNHEY and SMNVEV (reference sequence). As DNA, the CDR3 is TGTGCCAGCAGTTTCAGGGCCAACTATGGCTACACCTTC. Translating gives CASSFRANYGYTF.

This clone was found once. The chain uses TRBV24-1 and TRBJ2-3; possibly TRBD1 for D (5 bases). The length of the CDR3 is 16 residues. CDR1 KGHDR and CDR2 SFDVKD come from the germline V gene. The V end lost 4 bases, the J end lost 2 bases, and 15 bases lay between the germline ends. In nucleotides, the CDR3 is TGTGCCACCAGTGACCGGACACCCGTCCACACAGATACGCAGTATTTT. Its protein product is CATSDRTPVHTDTQYF.

V usage is TRBV7-9 and J usage is TRBJ2-6; D remains unclear. Germline V CDR1 and CDR2: SEHNR, FQNEAQ (reference sequence). V shed 5 bases and J shed 0 bases, with 8 bases lying between them. CDR3 size: 15 residues. The CDR3 nucleotides read TGTGCCAGCAGCCGCGGTCTCTCTGGGGCCAACGTCCTGACTTTC. Protein sequence: CASSRGLSGANVLTF.

The rearrangement uses TRBV30 and TRBJ1-1; 9 nucleotides line up with TRBD1. Germline V gene lookup returns CDR1 GTSNPN and CDR2 SVGIG (reference sequence). The V gene end was trimmed by 8 bases and the J gene end by 1 base; junction bases not matched to a gene: 8. This CDR3 region has 14 residues. Written as DNA, the CDR3 is TGTGCCGGTACAGGGGGCGGGGGGAACACTGAAGCTTTCTTT. Amino acid sequence: CAGTGGGGNTEAFF.

For this clone: Its ends do not fully match the called genes, so a read error is possible. The chain combines TRBV5-1 with TRBJ1-2; TRBD1 aligns across 10 bases. The germline V gene encodes CDR1 SGHRS and CDR2 YFSETQ. This CDR3 contains 15 residues. The CDR3 DNA is TGTGCCAGCAGCTACGGGGGACAGGGGAACTATGGCTACACCTTC. Translated, it gives CASSYGGQGNYGYTF. The full variable domain, in which reference TRBV5-1 and TRBJ1-2 provide the parts outside the CDR3, is KAGVTQTPRYLIKTRGQQVTLSCSPISGHRSVSWYQQTPGQGLQFLFEYFSETQRNKGNFPGRFSGRQFSNSRSEMNVSTLELGDSALYLCASSYGGQGNYGYTFGSGTRLTVV.